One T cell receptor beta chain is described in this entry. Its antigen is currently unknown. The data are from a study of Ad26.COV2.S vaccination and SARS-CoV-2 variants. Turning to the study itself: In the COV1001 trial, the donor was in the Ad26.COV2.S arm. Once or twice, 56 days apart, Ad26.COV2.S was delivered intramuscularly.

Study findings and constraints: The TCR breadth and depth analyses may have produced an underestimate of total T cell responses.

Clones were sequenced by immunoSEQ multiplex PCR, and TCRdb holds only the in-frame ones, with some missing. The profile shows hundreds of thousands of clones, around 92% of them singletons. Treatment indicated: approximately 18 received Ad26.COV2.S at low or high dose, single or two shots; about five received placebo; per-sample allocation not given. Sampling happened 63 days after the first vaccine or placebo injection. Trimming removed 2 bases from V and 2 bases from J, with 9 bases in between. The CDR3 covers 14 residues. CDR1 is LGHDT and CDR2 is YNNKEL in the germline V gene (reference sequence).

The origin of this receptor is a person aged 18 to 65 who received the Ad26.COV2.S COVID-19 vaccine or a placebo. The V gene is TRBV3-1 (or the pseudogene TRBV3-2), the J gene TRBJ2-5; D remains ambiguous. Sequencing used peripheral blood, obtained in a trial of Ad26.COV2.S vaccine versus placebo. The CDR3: CASSQRSDQETQYF. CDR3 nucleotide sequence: TGTGCCAGCAGCCAAAGGTCAGATCAAGAGACCCAGTACTTC.